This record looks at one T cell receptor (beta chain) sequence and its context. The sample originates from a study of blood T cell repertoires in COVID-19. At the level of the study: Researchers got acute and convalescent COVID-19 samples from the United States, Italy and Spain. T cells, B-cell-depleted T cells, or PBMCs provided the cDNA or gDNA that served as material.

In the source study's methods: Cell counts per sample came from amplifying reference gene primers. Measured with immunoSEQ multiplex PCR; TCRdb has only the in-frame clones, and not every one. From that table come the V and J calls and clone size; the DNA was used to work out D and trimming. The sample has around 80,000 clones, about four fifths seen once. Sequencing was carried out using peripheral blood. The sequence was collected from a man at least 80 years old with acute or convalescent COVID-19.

CDR3: CASSSRGLAGTYEQYF. The CDR3 region has the DNA TGTGCCAGCAGCTCGAGAGGTCTAGCGGGGACCTACGAGCAGTACTTC. The chain carries TRBV13 and TRBJ2-7, with 9 bases that match TRBD2. Unmatched junction bases numbered 9, after V lost 4 bases and J lost 2 bases. CDR1 is PRHDT, CDR2 FYEKMQ, per germline (reference sequence). This CDR3 spans 16 amino acids.